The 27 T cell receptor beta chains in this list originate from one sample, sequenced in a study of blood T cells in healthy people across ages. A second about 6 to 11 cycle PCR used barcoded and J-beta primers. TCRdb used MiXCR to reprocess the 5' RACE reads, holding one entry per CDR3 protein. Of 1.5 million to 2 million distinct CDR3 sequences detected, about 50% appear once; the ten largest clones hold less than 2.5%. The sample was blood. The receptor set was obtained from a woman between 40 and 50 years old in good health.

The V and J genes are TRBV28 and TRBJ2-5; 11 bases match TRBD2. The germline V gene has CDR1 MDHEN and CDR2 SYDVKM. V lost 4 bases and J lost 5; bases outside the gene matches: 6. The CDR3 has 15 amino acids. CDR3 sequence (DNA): TGTGCCAGCAGTTCTAGCGGGGGGCACGGGGAGACCCAGTACTTC. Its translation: CASSSSGGHGETQYF.

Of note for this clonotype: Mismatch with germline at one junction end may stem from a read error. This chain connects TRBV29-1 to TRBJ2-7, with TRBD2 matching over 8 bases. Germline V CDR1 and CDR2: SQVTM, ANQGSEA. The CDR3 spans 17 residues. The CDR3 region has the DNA TGCAGCGTTGAGGTCTCTCCCTCAGCCGGGGGGGCCTATGAGCAGTACTTC. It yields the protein CSVEVSPSAGGAYEQYF.

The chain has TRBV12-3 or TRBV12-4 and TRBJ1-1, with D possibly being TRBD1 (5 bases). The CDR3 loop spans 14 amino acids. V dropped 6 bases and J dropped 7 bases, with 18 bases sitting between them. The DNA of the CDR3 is TGTGCCAGCAGAAATTGGCGGGGGGATAATGAAGCTTTCTTT. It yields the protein CASRNWRGDNEAFF.

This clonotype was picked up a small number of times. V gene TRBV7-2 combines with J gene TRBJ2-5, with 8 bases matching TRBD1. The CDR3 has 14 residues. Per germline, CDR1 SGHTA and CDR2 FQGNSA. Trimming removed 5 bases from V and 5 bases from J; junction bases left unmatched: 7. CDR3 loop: CASSQDRGAETQYF. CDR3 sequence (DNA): TGTGCCAGCAGCCAAGACAGGGGAGCCGAGACCCAGTACTTC.

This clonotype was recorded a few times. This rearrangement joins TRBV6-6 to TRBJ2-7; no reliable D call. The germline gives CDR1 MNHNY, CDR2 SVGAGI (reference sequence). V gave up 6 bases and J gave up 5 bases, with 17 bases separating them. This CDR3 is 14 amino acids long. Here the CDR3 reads CASRNGIQSDEQYF. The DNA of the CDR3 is TGTGCCAGCAGAAACGGAATTCAGAGCGACGAGCAGTACTTC.

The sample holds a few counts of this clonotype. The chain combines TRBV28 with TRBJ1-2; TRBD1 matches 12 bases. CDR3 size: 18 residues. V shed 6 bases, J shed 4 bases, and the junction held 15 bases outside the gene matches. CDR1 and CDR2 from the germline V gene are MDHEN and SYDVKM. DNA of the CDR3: TGTGCCAGCAGCTCCCTACTCGGGGGACAGGGGGCGGTCTATGGCTACACCTTC. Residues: CASSSLLGGQGAVYGYTF.

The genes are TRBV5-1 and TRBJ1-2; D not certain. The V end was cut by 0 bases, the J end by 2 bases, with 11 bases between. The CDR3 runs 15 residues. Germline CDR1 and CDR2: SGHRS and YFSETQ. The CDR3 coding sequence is TGCGCCAGCAGCTTGGCGGGAATTCAGAACTATGGCTACACCTTC. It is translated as CASSLAGIQNYGYTF.

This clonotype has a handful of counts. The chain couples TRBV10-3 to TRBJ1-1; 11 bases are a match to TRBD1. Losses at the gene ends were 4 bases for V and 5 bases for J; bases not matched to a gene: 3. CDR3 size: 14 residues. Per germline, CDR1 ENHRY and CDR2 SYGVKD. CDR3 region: CAISAGTGGTEAFF. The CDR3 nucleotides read TGTGCCATCAGTGCGGGGACAGGGGGAACTGAAGCTTTCTTT.

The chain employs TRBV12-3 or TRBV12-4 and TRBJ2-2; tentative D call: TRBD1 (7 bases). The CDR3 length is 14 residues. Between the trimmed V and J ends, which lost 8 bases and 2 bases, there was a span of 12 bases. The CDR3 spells CASGGTANTGELFF. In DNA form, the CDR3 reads TGTGCCAGCGGGGGGACAGCCAACACCGGGGAGCTGTTTTTT.

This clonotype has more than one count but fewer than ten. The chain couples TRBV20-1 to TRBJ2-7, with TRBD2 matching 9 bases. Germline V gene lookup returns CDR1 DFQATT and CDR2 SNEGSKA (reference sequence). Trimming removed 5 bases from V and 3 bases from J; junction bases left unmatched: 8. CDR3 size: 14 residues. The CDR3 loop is CSASGLAQGYEQYF. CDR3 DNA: TGCAGTGCTTCCGGACTAGCGCAGGGCTACGAGCAGTACTTC.

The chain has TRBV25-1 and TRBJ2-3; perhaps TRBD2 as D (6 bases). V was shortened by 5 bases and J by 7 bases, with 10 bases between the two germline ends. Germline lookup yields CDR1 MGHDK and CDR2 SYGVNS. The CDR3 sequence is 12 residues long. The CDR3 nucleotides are TGTGCCAGCAGTAAAGGGACTTATACGCAGTATTTT. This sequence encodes CASSKGTYTQYF.

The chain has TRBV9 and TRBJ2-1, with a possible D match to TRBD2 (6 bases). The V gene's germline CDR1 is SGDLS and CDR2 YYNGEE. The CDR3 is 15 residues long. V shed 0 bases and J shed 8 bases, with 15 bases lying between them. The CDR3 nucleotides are TGTGCCAGCAGCGTAGGCCCTACTAGCAGGGATGAGCAGTTCTTC. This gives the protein CASSVGPTSRDEQFF.

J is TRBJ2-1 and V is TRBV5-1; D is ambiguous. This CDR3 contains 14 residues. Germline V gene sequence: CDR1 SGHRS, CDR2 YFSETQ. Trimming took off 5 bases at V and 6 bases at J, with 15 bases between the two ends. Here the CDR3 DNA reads TGCGCCAGCAGGCCCGATCTCCTCATCAATGAGCAGTTCTTC. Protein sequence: CASRPDLLINEQFF.

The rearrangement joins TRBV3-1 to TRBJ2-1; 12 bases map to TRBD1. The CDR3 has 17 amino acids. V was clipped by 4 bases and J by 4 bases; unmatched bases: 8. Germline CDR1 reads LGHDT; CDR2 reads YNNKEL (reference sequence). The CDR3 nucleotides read TGTGCCAGCAGCCCGCTGTCGGGACAGGGGGCATACAATGAGCAGTTCTTC. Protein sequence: CASSPLSGQGAYNEQFF.

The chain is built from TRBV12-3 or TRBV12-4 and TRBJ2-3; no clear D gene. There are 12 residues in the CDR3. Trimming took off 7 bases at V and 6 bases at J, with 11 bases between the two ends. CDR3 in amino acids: CASTFAVDTQYF. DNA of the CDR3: TGTGCCAGCACCTTTGCGGTGGATACGCAGTATTTT.

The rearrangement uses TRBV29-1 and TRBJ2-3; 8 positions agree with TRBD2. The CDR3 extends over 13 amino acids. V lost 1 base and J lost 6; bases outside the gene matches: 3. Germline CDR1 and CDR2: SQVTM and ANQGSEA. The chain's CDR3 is CSVEGGGRDTQYF. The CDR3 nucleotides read TGCAGCGTTGAAGGCGGGGGGCGCGATACGCAGTATTTT.

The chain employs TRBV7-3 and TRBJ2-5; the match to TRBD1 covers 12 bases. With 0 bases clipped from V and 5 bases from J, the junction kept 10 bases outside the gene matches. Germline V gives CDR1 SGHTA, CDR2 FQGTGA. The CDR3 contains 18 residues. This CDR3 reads CASSLTGTGGRSWETQYF. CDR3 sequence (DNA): TGTGCCAGCAGCTTAACGGGGACAGGGGGCAGGTCATGGGAGACCCAGTACTTC. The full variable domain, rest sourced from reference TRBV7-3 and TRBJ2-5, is GAGVSQTPSNKVTEKGKYVELRCDPISGHTALYWYRQSLGQGPEFLIYFQGTGAADDSGLPNDRFFAVRPEGSVSTLKIQRTERGDSAVYLCASSLTGTGGRSWETQYFGPGTRLLVL.

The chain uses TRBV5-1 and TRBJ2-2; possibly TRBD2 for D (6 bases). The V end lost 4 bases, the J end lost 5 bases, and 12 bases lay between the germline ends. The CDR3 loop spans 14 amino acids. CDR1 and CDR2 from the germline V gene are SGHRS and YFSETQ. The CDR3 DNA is TGCGCCAGCAGCGGCGGGGTTGAAACCGGGGAGCTGTTTTTT. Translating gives CASSGGVETGELFF.

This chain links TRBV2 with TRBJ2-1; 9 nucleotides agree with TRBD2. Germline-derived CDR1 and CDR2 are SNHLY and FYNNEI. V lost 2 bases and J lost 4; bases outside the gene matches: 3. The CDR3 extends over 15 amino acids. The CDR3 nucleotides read TGTGCCAGCAGTGAATCAAGCGGGGGGTACAATGAGCAGTTCTTC. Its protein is CASSESSGGYNEQFF.

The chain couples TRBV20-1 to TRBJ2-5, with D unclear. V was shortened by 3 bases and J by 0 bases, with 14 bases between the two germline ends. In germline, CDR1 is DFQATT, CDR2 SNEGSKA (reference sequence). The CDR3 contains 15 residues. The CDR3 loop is CSASEALVNQETQYF. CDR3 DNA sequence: TGCAGTGCTAGCGAGGCCTTGGTAAACCAAGAGACCCAGTACTTC.

CDR3 coding DNA: TGTGCCAGCAGTGACTCGCTAGCGGGGGCCTACAATGAGCAGTTCTTC. Its translation is CASSDSLAGAYNEQFF. The chain links TRBV6-4 to TRBJ2-1; 10 nucleotides match TRBD2. The CDR3 sequence is 16 residues long. V lost 0 bases to trimming and J lost 2 bases; unmatched junction nucleotides: 1. Germline V gene sequence: CDR1 MRHNA, CDR2 SNTAGT.

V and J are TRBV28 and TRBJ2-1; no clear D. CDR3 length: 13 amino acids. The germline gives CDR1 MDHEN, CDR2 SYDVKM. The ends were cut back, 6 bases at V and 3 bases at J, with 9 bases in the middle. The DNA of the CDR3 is TGTGCCAGCAGACATCCGGGCTACAATGAGCAGTTCTTC. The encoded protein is CASRHPGYNEQFF.

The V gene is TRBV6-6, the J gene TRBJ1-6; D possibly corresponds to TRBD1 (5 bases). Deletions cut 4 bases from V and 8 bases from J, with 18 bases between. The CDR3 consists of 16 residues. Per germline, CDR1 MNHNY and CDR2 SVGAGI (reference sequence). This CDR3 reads CASSWGRVSLDSPLHF. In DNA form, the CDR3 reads TGTGCCAGCAGTTGGGGCAGGGTCAGTTTGGATTCACCCCTCCACTTT.

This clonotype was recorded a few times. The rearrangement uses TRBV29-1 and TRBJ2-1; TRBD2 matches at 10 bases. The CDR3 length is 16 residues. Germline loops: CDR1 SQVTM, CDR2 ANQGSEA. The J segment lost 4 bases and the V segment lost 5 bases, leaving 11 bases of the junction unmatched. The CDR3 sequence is CSVSASGGRGYNEQFF. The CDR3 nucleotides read TGCAGCGTTTCGGCTAGCGGGGGCAGAGGGTACAATGAGCAGTTCTTC.

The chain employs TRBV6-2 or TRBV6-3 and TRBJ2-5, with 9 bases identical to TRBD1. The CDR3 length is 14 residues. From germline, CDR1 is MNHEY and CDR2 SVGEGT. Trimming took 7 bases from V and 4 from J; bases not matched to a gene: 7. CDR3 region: CASTRTGQGETQYF. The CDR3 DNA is TGTGCCAGCACCCGGACGGGACAGGGAGAGACCCAGTACTTC.

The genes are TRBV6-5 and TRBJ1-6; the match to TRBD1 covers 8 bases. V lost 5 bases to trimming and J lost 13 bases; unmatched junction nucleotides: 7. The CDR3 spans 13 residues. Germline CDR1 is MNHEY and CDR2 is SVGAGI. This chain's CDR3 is CASSTRGDRPLHF. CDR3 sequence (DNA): TGTGCCAGCAGTACACGAGGGGACAGGCCCCTCCACTTT.

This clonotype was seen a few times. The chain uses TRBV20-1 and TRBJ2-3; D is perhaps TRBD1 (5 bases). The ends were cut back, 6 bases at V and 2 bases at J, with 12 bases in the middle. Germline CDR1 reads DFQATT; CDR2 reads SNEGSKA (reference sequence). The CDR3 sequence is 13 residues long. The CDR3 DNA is TGCAGTGCCGCACAGGCGAACACAGATACGCAGTATTTT. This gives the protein CSAAQANTDTQYF.